This entry features one TCR beta chain sequence. In the source study's methods: Scientists estimated how many nucleated cells there were by amplifying reference gene primers. Assay used: immunoSEQ multiplex PCR; TCRdb lists only in-frame clones, some missing. That table gives V, J and clone size, and the DNA gave D and trimming. The sample yields roughly 200,000 clones, approximately 85% seen once. The sample originates from a study of blood T cell repertoires in COVID-19. The wider study: Donors in the United States, Italy and Spain gave samples during acute or convalescent COVID-19. Sources were T cells, B-cell-depleted T cells, or PBMCs; the material itself was cDNA or gDNA.

The CDR3 spans 14 residues. Trimming removed 5 bases from V and 3 bases from J, with 16 bases in between. Germline CDR1 is SQVTM and CDR2 is ANQGSEA. Sequencing was performed on peripheral blood. This chain joins TRBV29-1 and TRBJ1-1, with D unresolved. The source is a woman older than 75 with acute or convalescent COVID-19. In DNA form, the CDR3 reads TGCAGCGTTCTGCGCCTTCGGGGAGACACTGAAGCTTTCTTT. This sequence encodes CSVLRLRGDTEAFF.